Following are 26 T cell receptor beta chains from one sample sequenced in a study of sequential checkpoint blockade in melanoma. Some clones are missing from TCRdb's copy, which holds only in-frame ones; the method was immunoSEQ multiplex PCR. The table lists about 10,000 clones, 75% of them singletons. Sample treatment: randomized to nivolumab then ipilimumab (arm A) or the reverse (arm B). The material sequenced was CD8+ T cells sorted from blood (inferred from file names), taken from a patient given nivolumab and ipilimumab in sequence. Receptor source: a human donor with melanoma.

The chain is built from TRBV7-6 and TRBJ2-7; 7 nucleotides line up with TRBD1. CDR1 is SGHVS and CDR2 is FNYEAQ in the germline V gene. Trimming at V came to 6 bases and at J to 0 bases, leaving 11 bases not matched to a gene. The CDR3 totals 16 residues. CDR3 sequence: CASRQSTGVGSYEQYF. CDR3 in DNA: TGTGCCAGCAGGCAAAGCACAGGGGTGGGCTCCTACGAGCAGTACTTC.

This clone ranks as medium-sized. The gene calls are TRBV10-3 and TRBJ1-2; 11 bases align to TRBD1. Germline-derived CDR1 and CDR2 are ENHRY and SYGVKD. The J segment lost 4 bases and the V segment lost 8 bases, leaving 6 bases of the junction unmatched. The CDR3 is 14 residues long. The CDR3 sequence is CAIGGDRGVYGYTF. DNA of the CDR3: TGTGCCATCGGGGGGGACAGGGGGGTCTATGGCTACACCTTC.

The V call is TRBV19, the J call TRBJ2-7, with D perhaps TRBD2 (5 bases). Per the germline V gene, CDR1 is LNHDA and CDR2 is SQIVND (reference sequence). Deletions cut 4 bases from V and 3 bases from J, with 13 bases between. The CDR3 extends over 14 amino acids. The CDR3: CASSTQEGRYEQYF. In nucleotides, the CDR3 is TGTGCCAGTAGTACCCAAGAGGGCCGCTACGAGCAGTACTTC.

This clone has only a few counts. This chain joins TRBV4-2 and TRBJ1-1; 10 bases are a match to TRBD1. In germline, CDR1 is LGHNA, CDR2 YNFKEQ. V shed 5 bases, J shed 8 bases, and the junction held 5 bases outside the gene matches. This CDR3 spans 13 amino acids. The DNA of the CDR3 is TGTGCCAGCAGCACCGACAGGGGGCAGGAAGCTTTCTTT. Translated: CASSTDRGQEAFF.

J is TRBJ2-6 and V is TRBV6-1; D not certain. This CDR3 has 14 amino acids. Trimming took 4 bases from V and 0 from J, leaving 4 bases between them. The germline gives CDR1 MNHNS, CDR2 SASEGT. The CDR3 is CASSANSGANVLTF. The CDR3 coding sequence is TGTGCCAGCAGTGCCAACTCTGGGGCCAACGTCCTGACTTTC.

The V gene is TRBV9, the J gene TRBJ2-3; weak D call: TRBD1 (5 bases). Trimming stripped 0 bases from V and 2 bases from J, with 16 bases between. Germline CDR1 is SGDLS and CDR2 is YYNGEE. The CDR3 totals 17 residues. This CDR3 is CASSVVLGQGPTDTQYF. The CDR3 DNA sequence: TGTGCCAGCAGCGTAGTTTTAGGGCAGGGTCCCACAGATACGCAGTATTTT.

The table lists this clone with a few counts. The chain is built from TRBV30 and TRBJ1-1, with D possibly matching TRBD1 (5 bases). The V end was cut by 4 bases, the J end by 5 bases, with 17 bases between. The CDR3 has 14 amino acids. From germline, CDR1 is GTSNPN and CDR2 SVGIG (reference sequence). In nucleotides, the CDR3 is TGTGCCTGGACCGTGGGGGGACCGCGGACTGAAGCTTTCTTT. Amino acids: CAWTVGGPRTEAFF.

This clone has only a few counts. The chain joins TRBV5-4 to TRBJ2-7; the D gene is possibly TRBD1 (6 bases). Per germline, CDR1 SGHNT and CDR2 YYREEE (reference sequence). This CDR3 comprises 14 residues. Trimming left V 4 bases short and J 4 bases short, with 15 bases between. DNA for the CDR3: TGTGCCAGCAGCGCTGTATCCGGGACATACGAGCAGTACTTC. This gives the protein CASSAVSGTYEQYF.

The chain employs TRBV27 and TRBJ2-1, with D unclear. The CDR3 is 15 amino acids. Deletions cut 3 bases from V and 8 bases from J, with 17 bases between. Germline V lookup: CDR1 MNHEY, CDR2 SMNVEV (reference sequence). The CDR3 DNA is TGTGCCAGCAGTTTTATAGTTATGCCTACAGATGAGCAGTTCTTC. Residues: CASSFIVMPTDEQFF.

The CDR3: CASSMGWGGVTEAFF. The CDR3 DNA sequence: TGTGCCAGTAGTATGGGGTGGGGGGGAGTCACTGAAGCTTTCTTT. The V and J genes are TRBV19 and TRBJ1-1, with D maybe TRBD1 (5 bases). The V gene's germline CDR1 is LNHDA and CDR2 SQIVND (reference sequence). The CDR3 is made up of 15 amino acids. Trimming cost V 3 bases and J 4 bases, with 15 bases left between them.

This clone was counted a single time. This chain joins TRBV25-1 and TRBJ2-1, with 8 bases that match TRBD2. The CDR3 runs 15 residues. The J segment lost 0 bases and the V segment lost 7 bases, leaving 5 bases of the junction unmatched. Germline CDR1 reads MGHDK; CDR2 reads SYGVNS. This chain's CDR3 is CASKLSGSSYNEQFF. The CDR3 nucleotides are TGTGCCAGCAAGCTAAGCGGGAGCTCCTACAATGAGCAGTTCTTC.

This rearrangement joins TRBV27 to TRBJ2-1; 7 positions match TRBD2. CDR1 is MNHEY and CDR2 is SMNVEV in the germline V gene (reference sequence). The CDR3 consists of 13 residues. The V segment lost 6 bases and the J segment 7 bases; nucleotides outside the gene matches: 6. CDR3 sequence: CASSSTSRNEQFF. CDR3 DNA: TGTGCCAGCAGCTCGACTAGCCGTAATGAGCAGTTCTTC.

The chain recombines TRBV19 with TRBJ2-3; 10 nucleotides line up with TRBD2. CDR1 and CDR2 from the germline V gene are LNHDA and SQIVND (reference sequence). This CDR3 is built from 15 residues. With V trimmed by 9 bases and J by 3 bases, 9 bases remained unmatched. CDR3: CASGGTSGITDTQYF. For the CDR3, the DNA is TGTGCCAGCGGTGGTACTAGCGGGATTACAGATACGCAGTATTTT.

J is TRBJ2-3 and V is TRBV15; 12 bases line up with TRBD2. Germline trimming cut 5 bases from V and 6 bases from J; bases unmatched to any gene: 6. The CDR3 is 15 residues long. Per germline, CDR1 LNHNV and CDR2 YYDKDF (reference sequence). CDR3 protein: CATSETSGSVDTQYF. DNA of the CDR3: TGTGCCACCAGCGAGACTAGCGGGAGCGTTGATACGCAGTATTTT. Supplemented by reference TRBV15 and TRBJ2-3, the full variable domain reads DAMVIQNPRYQVTQFGKPVTLSCSQTLNHNVMYWYQQKSSQAPKLLFHYYDKDFNNEADTPDNFQSRRPNTSFCFLDIRSPGLGDTAMYLCATSETSGSVDTQYFGPGTRLTVL.

The chain joins TRBV30 to TRBJ2-7; D possibly corresponds to TRBD2 (5 bases). Germline CDR1 reads GTSNPN; CDR2 reads SVGIG (reference sequence). The CDR3 runs to 15 residues. V lost 0 bases, J lost 6 bases, and 18 bases lay in between. The DNA of the CDR3 is TGTGCCTGGAGTGTCCCCCCCGCCGGTGCGGGCGAGCAGTACTTC. Its protein product is CAWSVPPAGAGEQYF. Supplemented by reference TRBV30 and TRBJ2-7, the full variable domain reads SQTIHQWPATLVQPVGSPLSLECTVEGTSNPNLYWYRQAAGRGLQLLFYSVGIGQISSEVPQNLSASRPQDRQFILSSKKLLLSDSGFYLCAWSVPPAGAGEQYFGPGTRLTVT.

The CDR3 loop is CASSQDETGAYEQYF. CDR3 DNA sequence: TGTGCCAGCAGCCAAGATGAGACAGGGGCCTACGAGCAGTACTTC. The chain links TRBV4-2 to TRBJ2-7, with TRBD1 matching over 8 bases. V dropped 0 bases and J dropped 2; count of bases not matched to a gene: 3. This CDR3 region has 15 residues. Germline V gene lookup returns CDR1 LGHNA and CDR2 YNFKEQ.

The chain is built from TRBV27 and TRBJ2-5, with D perhaps matching TRBD1 (6 bases). The J call may be wrong; the DNA end is better matched by TRBJ2-7. The CDR3 spans 14 residues. The germline gives CDR1 MNHEY, CDR2 SMNVEV (reference sequence). CDR3 nucleotides: TGTGCCAGCAGTTTTGGGACATACTCCTACGAGCAGTACTTC. Translating it yields CASSFGTYSYEQYF.

The rearrangement joins TRBV6-1 to TRBJ1-2; D uncertain. Germline V gene data show CDR1 as MNHNS and CDR2 as SASEGT. This CDR3 comprises 14 residues. Trimming took off 5 bases at V and 5 bases at J, with 15 bases between the two ends. In DNA form, the CDR3 reads TGTGCCAGCAGTCAGGAATCGGACTTTTATGGCTACACCTTC. Translated: CASSQESDFYGYTF.

This rearrangement joins TRBV28 to TRBJ1-1, with 7 bases identical to TRBD1. Germline values: CDR1 MDHEN, CDR2 SYDVKM. This CDR3 is built from 13 residues. The trim removed 4 bases at V and 3 bases at J, leaving 2 bases unmatched. DNA of the CDR3: TGTGCCAGCAGTTCCGGACAGGACACTGAAGCTTTCTTT. It is translated as CASSSGQDTEAFF.

The V gene is TRBV25-1, the J gene TRBJ2-7; the match to TRBD2 covers 13 bases. With 7 bases clipped from V and 2 bases from J, the junction kept 14 bases outside the gene matches. Germline-derived CDR1 and CDR2 are MGHDK and SYGVNS. The CDR3 is 18 amino acids. In DNA, the CDR3 is TGTGCCAGCAACCTTGGGTACCGACTAGCGGGAGGCACCTACGAGCAGTACTTC. Its protein is CASNLGYRLAGGTYEQYF.

This clone was seen only a few times. This rearrangement joins TRBV7-9 to TRBJ2-7; a weak D match, TRBD1 (5 bases). With 2 bases removed from V and 3 bases from J, the gap between germline ends came to 11 bases. The CDR3 consists of 14 residues. Germline V gene sequence: CDR1 SEHNR, CDR2 FQNEAQ (reference sequence). In nucleotides, the CDR3 is TGTGCCAGCAGCTTACAGGACACCATCTACGAGCAGTACTTC. It translates to CASSLQDTIYEQYF.

The chain is built from TRBV4-1 and TRBJ2-1; 8 bases line up with TRBD2. CDR1 and CDR2 (germline): MGHRA, YSYEKL. The CDR3 spans 15 residues. V was pared by 3 bases and J by 0 bases, with 1 base of the junction left unmatched. The CDR3 DNA sequence: TGCGCCAGCAGCCAGCTAGCGGGCTCCTACAATGAGCAGTTCTTC. As protein: CASSQLAGSYNEQFF.

The chain employs TRBV29-1 and TRBJ2-7, with 12 bases aligning to TRBD2. The J segment lost 0 bases and the V segment lost 7 bases, leaving 7 bases of the junction unmatched. The CDR3 extends over 15 amino acids. In germline, CDR1 is SQVTM, CDR2 ANQGSEA. CDR3 residues: CSAIGTSGFSYEQYF. The CDR3 DNA reads TGCAGCGCTATCGGGACTAGCGGGTTCTCCTACGAGCAGTACTTC.

CDR3 bases: TGTGCCAGCAGCTCCTCGCAGGGAAGCCCTGAAGCTTTCTTT. As protein: CASSSSQGSPEAFF. This chain joins TRBV7-3 and TRBJ1-1; D may be TRBD1 (5 bases). This CDR3 has 14 residues. Trimming stripped 4 bases from V and 6 bases from J, with 15 bases between. Germline-derived CDR1 and CDR2 are SGHTA and FQGTGA.

CDR3 coding DNA: TGTGCCAGCAGCTCTAGACAGTTCTATGGCTACACCTTC. Amino acids: CASSSRQFYGYTF. This chain joins TRBV7-2 and TRBJ1-2, with D maybe TRBD1 (5 bases). There are 13 residues in the CDR3. Germline loops: CDR1 SGHTA, CDR2 FQGNSA. V was shortened by 4 bases and J by 4 bases, with 10 bases between the two germline ends.

The J gene is TRBJ1-1, the V gene TRBV6-5, with a weak D call TRBD1 (5 bases). Germline V gives CDR1 MNHEY, CDR2 SVGAGI. The CDR3 covers 14 residues. The V end lost 2 bases, the J end lost 1 base, and 8 bases lay between the germline ends. CDR3 nucleotides: TGTGCCAGCAGTTACCGGGGGACGAACACTGAAGCTTTCTTT. Translating it yields CASSYRGTNTEAFF.